This TCR beta chain was identified during a study of T cells in Graves' hyperthyroidism and ophthalmopathy. Amplified TCR beta CDR3 regions came from RNA transcripts. The HTBI primer set served for first-round RT-PCR of the TCR CDR3. Each CDR3 protein gets one entry after TCRdb re-called the multiplex PCR reads with MiXCR. The table has a few hundred thousand distinct CDR3 sequences, just over 45% seen once. From germline, CDR1 is ENHRY and CDR2 SYGVKD. The CDR3 extends over 15 amino acids. Trimming pared 10 bases from V and 2 bases from J, leaving 21 bases between. To note about this clonotype: Its antigen is currently unknown.

Regarding the study as a whole: In validation, the model predicted ophthalmopathy. These predictions came a median about 6.5 months before onset.

Input material: peripheral blood or thyroid tissue (not recorded which). The gene calls are TRBV10-3 and TRBJ2-7; D not resolved. The TCR originated in a woman aged 18-29 years with Graves' hyperthyroidism. The CDR3 DNA follows: TGTGCCAGCAGCCCGTACCCTGTTAAGGCCTACGAGCAGTACTTC. This translates into CASSPYPVKAYEQYF.